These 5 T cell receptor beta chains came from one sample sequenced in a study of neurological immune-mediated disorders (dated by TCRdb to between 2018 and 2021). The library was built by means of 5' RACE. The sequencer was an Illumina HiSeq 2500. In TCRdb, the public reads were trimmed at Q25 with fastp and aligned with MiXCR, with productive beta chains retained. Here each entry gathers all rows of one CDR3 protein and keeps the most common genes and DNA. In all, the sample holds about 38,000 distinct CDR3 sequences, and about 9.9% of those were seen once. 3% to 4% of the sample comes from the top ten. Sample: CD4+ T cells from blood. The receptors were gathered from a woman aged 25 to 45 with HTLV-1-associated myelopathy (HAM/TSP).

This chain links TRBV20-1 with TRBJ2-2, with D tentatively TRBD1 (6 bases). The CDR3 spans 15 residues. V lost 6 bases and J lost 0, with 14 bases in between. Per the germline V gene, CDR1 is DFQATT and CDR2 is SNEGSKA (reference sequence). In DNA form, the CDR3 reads TGCAGTGCAGTTAGGGGGTCAGCGAACACCGGGGAGCTGTTTTTT. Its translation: CSAVRGSANTGELFF.

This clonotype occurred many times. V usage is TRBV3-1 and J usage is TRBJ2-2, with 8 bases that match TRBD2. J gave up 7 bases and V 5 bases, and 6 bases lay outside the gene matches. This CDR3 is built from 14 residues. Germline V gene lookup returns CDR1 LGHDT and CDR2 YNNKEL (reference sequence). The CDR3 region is CASSGTRNNGELFF. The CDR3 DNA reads TGTGCCAGCAGCGGGACTAGAAATAACGGGGAGCTGTTTTTT.

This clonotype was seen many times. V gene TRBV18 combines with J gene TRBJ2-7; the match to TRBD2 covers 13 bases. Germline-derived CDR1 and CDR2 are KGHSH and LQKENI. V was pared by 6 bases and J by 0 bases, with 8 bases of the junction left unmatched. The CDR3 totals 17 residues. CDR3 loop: CASSSGTSGAPSYEQYF. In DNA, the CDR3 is TGTGCCAGCTCCTCCGGGACTAGCGGGGCCCCCTCCTACGAGCAGTACTTC.

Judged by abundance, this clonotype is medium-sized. CDR3 bases: TGCAGTGCGAAGGACAGTAGCACTGAAGCTTTCTTT. Amino acid sequence: CSAKDSSTEAFF. The chain is built from TRBV20-1 and TRBJ1-1; D possibly corresponds to TRBD1 (6 bases). The V end lost 6 bases, the J end lost 4 bases, and 12 bases lay between the germline ends. The germline V gene has CDR1 DFQATT and CDR2 SNEGSKA (reference sequence). CDR3 length: 12 amino acids.

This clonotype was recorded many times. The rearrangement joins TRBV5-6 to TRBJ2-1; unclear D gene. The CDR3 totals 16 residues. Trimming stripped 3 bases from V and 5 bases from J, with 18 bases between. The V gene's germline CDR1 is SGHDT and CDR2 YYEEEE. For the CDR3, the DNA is TGTGCCAGCAGCTCGTACACAATCACTATAAACAATGAGCAGTTCTTC. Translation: CASSSYTITINNEQFF.